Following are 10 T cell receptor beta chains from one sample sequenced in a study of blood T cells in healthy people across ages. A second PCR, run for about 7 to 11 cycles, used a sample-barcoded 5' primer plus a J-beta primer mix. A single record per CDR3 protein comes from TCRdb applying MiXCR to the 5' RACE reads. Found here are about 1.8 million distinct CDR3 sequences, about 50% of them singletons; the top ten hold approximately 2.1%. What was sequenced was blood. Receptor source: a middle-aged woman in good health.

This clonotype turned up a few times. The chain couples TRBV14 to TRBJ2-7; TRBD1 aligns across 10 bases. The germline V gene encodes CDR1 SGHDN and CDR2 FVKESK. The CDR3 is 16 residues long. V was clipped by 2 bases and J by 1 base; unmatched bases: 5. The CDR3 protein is CASSQTPGQGSYEQYF. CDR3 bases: TGTGCCAGCAGCCAAACCCCGGGACAGGGGTCCTACGAGCAGTACTTC.

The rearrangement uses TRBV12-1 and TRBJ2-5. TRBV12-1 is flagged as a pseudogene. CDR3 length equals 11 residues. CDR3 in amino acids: CASSAMKTQYF. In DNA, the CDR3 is TGTGCCAGCAGCGCGATGAAGACCCAGTACTTC.

CDR3 amino acids: CASSTLGQGGGYTF. CDR3 DNA: TGTGCCAGCAGCACCTTAGGACAGGGTGGCGGCTACACCTTC. V usage is TRBV28 and J usage is TRBJ1-2; 8 nucleotides line up with TRBD1. The junction had 11 bases not matched to a gene; V was cut back by 6 bases and J by 8 bases. Germline CDR1 reads MDHEN; CDR2 reads SYDVKM. The CDR3 runs to 14 residues.

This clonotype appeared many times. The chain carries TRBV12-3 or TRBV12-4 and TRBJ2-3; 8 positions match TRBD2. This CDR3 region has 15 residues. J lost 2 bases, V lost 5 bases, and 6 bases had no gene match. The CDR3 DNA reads TGTGCCAGCAGTCTTGGACTAGCTCTCACAGATACGCAGTATTTT. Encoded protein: CASSLGLALTDTQYF.

CDR3 loop: CASSVSTGVGANVLTF. The CDR3 DNA reads as TGCGCCAGCAGCGTATCGACAGGGGTCGGGGCCAACGTCCTGACTTTC. The chain joins TRBV5-1 to TRBJ2-6; 8 bases match TRBD1. Germline V gives CDR1 SGHRS, CDR2 YFSETQ. The CDR3 runs to 16 residues. With 4 bases clipped from V and 4 bases from J, the junction kept 7 bases outside the gene matches.

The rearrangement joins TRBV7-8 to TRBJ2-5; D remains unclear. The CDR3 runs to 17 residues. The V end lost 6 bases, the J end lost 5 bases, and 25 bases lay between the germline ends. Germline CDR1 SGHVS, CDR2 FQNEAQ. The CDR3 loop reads CASRPATAVVIRETQYF. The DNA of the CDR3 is TGTGCCAGCAGGCCTGCCACGGCGGTGGTCATCAGGGAGACCCAGTACTTC.

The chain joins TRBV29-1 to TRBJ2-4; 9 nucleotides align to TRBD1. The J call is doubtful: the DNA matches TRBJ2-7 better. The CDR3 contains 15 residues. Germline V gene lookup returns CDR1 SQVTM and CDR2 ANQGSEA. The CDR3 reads CSVVPAGQGDYEQYF. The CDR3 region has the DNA TGCAGCGTTGTCCCCGCGGGACAGGGAGACTACGAGCAGTACTTC.

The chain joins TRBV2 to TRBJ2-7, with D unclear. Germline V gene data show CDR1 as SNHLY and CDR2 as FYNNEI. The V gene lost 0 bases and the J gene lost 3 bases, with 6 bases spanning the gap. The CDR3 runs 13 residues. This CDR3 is CASSEATSYEQYF. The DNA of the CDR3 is TGTGCCAGCAGTGAAGCAACAAGCTACGAGCAGTACTTC.

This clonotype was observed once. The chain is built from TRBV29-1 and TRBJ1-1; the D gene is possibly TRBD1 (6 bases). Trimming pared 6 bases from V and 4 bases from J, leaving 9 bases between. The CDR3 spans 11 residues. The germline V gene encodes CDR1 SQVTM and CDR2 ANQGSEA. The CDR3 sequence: CSVTGFTEAFF. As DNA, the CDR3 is TGCAGCGTAACAGGGTTCACTGAAGCTTTCTTT.

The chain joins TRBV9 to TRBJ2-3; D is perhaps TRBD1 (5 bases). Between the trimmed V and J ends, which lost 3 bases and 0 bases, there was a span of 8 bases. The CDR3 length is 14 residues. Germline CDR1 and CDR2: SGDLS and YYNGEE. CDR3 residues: CASSGTSSTDTQYF. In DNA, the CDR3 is TGTGCCAGCAGCGGGACATCTAGCACAGATACGCAGTATTTT. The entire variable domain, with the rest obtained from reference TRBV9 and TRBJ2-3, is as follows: DSGVTQTPKHLITATGQRVTLRCSPRSGDLSVYWYQQSLDQGLQFLIQYYNGEERAKGNILERFSAQQFPDLHSELNLSSLELGDSALYFCASSGTSSTDTQYFGPGTRLTVL.